Below, 6 T cell receptor beta chains from the same sample are listed, as sequenced in a study of CD8+CD57+ T cells in acquired aplastic anemia. Investigators profiled TCR beta VDJ and CDR3 from genomic DNA template. TCRdb re-analysed the reads in MiXCR, keeping a single row per CDR3 protein. The table has around 250,000 distinct CDR3 sequences, 50% to 70% seen once; the top ten hold 8%. Sequences were obtained from sorted CD4+, CD8+, or CD8+CD57+ T cells (not recorded which) from PBMCs. These receptors were taken from a human donor with severe aplastic anemia or a healthy control (not recorded which).

This CDR3 is CASSLVPVSYEQYF. The CDR3 region has the DNA TGCGCCAGCAGCTTAGTACCGGTTTCCTACGAGCAGTACTTC. The gene calls are TRBV5-1 and TRBJ2-7; D uncertain. The germline gives CDR1 SGHRS, CDR2 YFSETQ. V shed 2 bases and J shed 1 base, with 10 bases lying between them. This CDR3 region has 14 residues.

V usage is TRBV10-3 and J usage is TRBJ2-1; possible D gene TRBD2, 7 bases. Trimming cost V 4 bases and J 8 bases, with 12 bases left between them. Germline V gene data show CDR1 as ENHRY and CDR2 as SYGVKD. This CDR3 is built from 13 residues. The CDR3 DNA reads TGTGCCATCAGTGGGGGGGGCCGCTATGAGCAGTTCTTC. This gives the protein CAISGGGRYEQFF.

As regards this clonotype: Its ends do not fully match the called genes, so a read error is possible. V and J are TRBV7-7 and TRBJ2-3; TRBD1 matches at 8 bases. Germline V gene sequence: CDR1 SSHAT, CDR2 FNYEAQ (reference sequence). The CDR3 loop spans 17 amino acids. In DNA form, the CDR3 reads TGTGCTAGCAGCTTAGGGCTGGCAGGGGGCAGGATAGATACGCAGTATTTT. The encoded protein is CASSLGLAGGRIDTQYF.

V and J are TRBV7-2 and TRBJ1-5, with D hard to call. The CDR3 loop spans 13 amino acids. Per germline, CDR1 SGHTA and CDR2 FQGNSA. The germline V and J ends were trimmed by 4 bases and 5 bases, with 9 bases remaining between them. CDR3 sequence: CASSSLIDQPQHF. The CDR3 nucleotides are TGTGCCAGCAGCTCACTAATTGATCAGCCCCAGCATTTT.

Many counts were recorded for this clonotype. J is TRBJ2-7 and V is TRBV4-2, with D tentatively TRBD1 or TRBD2 (5 bases each). Germline loops: CDR1 LGHNA, CDR2 YNFKEQ. V lost 1 base and J lost 2, with 12 bases in between. CDR3 size: 15 residues. CDR3 in amino acids: CASSQAGQGAYEQYF. For the CDR3, the DNA is TGTGCCAGCAGCCAAGCTGGTCAGGGAGCCTACGAGCAGTACTTC.

At least ten counts were recorded for this clonotype. V and J are TRBV20-1 and TRBJ1-1, with D possibly matching TRBD1 (6 bases). Germline CDR1 reads DFQATT; CDR2 reads SNEGSKA (reference sequence). V gave up 2 bases and J gave up 4 bases, with 14 bases separating them. The CDR3 is made up of 14 amino acids. The CDR3 DNA sequence: TGCAGTGCTAGAAGCCTAGGAGGGGGCACTGAAGCTTTCTTT. Its translation: CSARSLGGGTEAFF.